These T cell receptor beta chains were read from a single sample in a study of blood T cell repertoires in COVID-19. The protocol was immunoSEQ multiplex PCR, while the TCRdb copy is restricted to in-frame clones and leaves out a portion. The repertoire consists of 250,000 to 350,000 clones, with about 86% occurring once and the leading ten covering approximately 1.3%. Input material: peripheral blood. These receptors came from a woman between 45 and 65 years old with acute or convalescent COVID-19. Both conserved end residues are part of each CDR3.

j_call: TRBJ2-5
v_call: TRBV14
cdr3_aa: CASSLDLAGQETQYF

j_call: TRBJ2-1
v_call: TRBV2
cdr3_aa: CASLGLDNEQFF

j_call: TRBJ1-1
v_call: TRBV4-1
cdr3_aa: CASSHPRALGGIF

j_call: TRBJ2-5
v_call: TRBV5-3
cdr3_aa: CARSRRDTQETQYF

j_call: TRBJ2-3
v_call: TRBV5-1
cdr3_aa: CASSPGGQGVTDTQYF

j_call: TRBJ1-1
v_call: TRBV6-1
cdr3_aa: CASSELLGAGTEAFF

j_call: TRBJ1-5
v_call: TRBV4-2
cdr3_aa: CASSQGPGQGRPQHF

j_call: TRBJ1-2
v_call: TRBV25-1
cdr3_aa: CASSVEADYGYTF

j_call: TRBJ1-4
v_call: TRBV18
cdr3_aa: CASSPRRVSEGEKLFF

j_call: TRBJ1-3
v_call: TRBV24-1
cdr3_aa: CATSPGRGGSSGNTIYF

j_call: TRBJ2-2
v_call: TRBV3-1/TRBV3-2
cdr3_aa: CASSQSRETGELFF

j_call: TRBJ1-1
v_call: TRBV12-3/TRBV12-4
cdr3_aa: CSEGARGTEAFF

j_call: TRBJ1-1
v_call: TRBV2
cdr3_aa: CASRDRGSSEAFF

j_call: TRBJ1-1
v_call: TRBV5-1
cdr3_aa: CASSLRGQGSGTEAFF

j_call: TRBJ2-7
v_call: TRBV19
cdr3_aa: CASSIDPTTAPYEQYF

j_call: TRBJ2-1
v_call: TRBV29-1
cdr3_aa: CSAGQGASEQFF

j_call: TRBJ2-1
v_call: TRBV12-3/TRBV12-4
cdr3_aa: CASMGGLDNEQFF

j_call: TRBJ1-5
v_call: TRBV27
cdr3_aa: CASSLIQGANQPQHF

j_call: TRBJ2-7
v_call: TRBV24-1
cdr3_aa: CATSDSALTSGVNYEQYF

j_call: TRBJ1-5
v_call: TRBV7-9
cdr3_aa: CASSPRDTNQPQHF

j_call: TRBJ1-4
v_call: TRBV5-6
cdr3_aa: CASSLFTTAEKLFF

j_call: TRBJ1-1
v_call: TRBV5-1
cdr3_aa: CASSSTGQVEAFF

j_call: TRBJ1-2
v_call: TRBV5-4
cdr3_aa: CASSAPGTSSLGYTF

j_call: TRBJ2-2
v_call: TRBV11-2
cdr3_aa: CASSTPGQGNTGELFF

j_call: TRBJ2-7
v_call: TRBV27
cdr3_aa: CASSSGTSGSLSSYEQYF

j_call: TRBJ1-2
v_call: TRBV6-1
cdr3_aa: CASSDPGTGDYGYTF

j_call: TRBJ1-1
v_call: TRBV6-2/TRBV6-3
cdr3_aa: CASSYVVGGTGFRGTEAFF